This T cell receptor beta chain was found in a study of graft-versus-host responses after intestinal transplantation. Background on the study: Multivisceral, liver-intestinal, or isolated intestinal transplants were given to recipients.

This clone has more than one count but fewer than ten. Its antigen is unidentified. Broader study findings: GvH clones surfaced in recipient marrow, some emerging earlier in ileum or blood.

Profiling relied on immunoSEQ multiplex PCR, and the TCRdb table lists in-frame clones only, not all of them. Of 84,000 or so clones listed, more than 90% were seen once; the top ten hold less than 0.4%. The CDR3 length is 15 residues. Germline V gene sequence: CDR1 SSHAT, CDR2 FNYEAQ (reference sequence). V lost 1 base to trimming and J lost 7 bases; unmatched junction nucleotides: 0. The chain has TRBV7-7 and TRBJ2-1; 14 bases are shared with TRBD2. The receptor was isolated from a human donor who received an intestinal transplant. The sample was unstimulated CD4+ T cells sorted from spleen or lymph node cells, taken before intestinal transplant. The CDR3, as DNA: TGTGCCAGCAGCTTAGGACTAGCGGGAGGGAATGAGCAGTTCTTC. It is translated as CASSLGLAGGNEQFF.